A single sample gave rise to the 18 T cell receptor beta chains below, sequenced in a study of cytomegalovirus exposure and HLA in healthy donors. Researchers ran the PCR with 60 Vbeta and 13 Jbeta primers. Clones were read by immunoSEQ multiplex PCR, and TCRdb kept only the in-frame ones, dropping some. The sample shows about 120,000 clones, 81% of them seen only once. Sequencing was carried out using PBMCs. These receptors were obtained from a woman between 35 and 50 years old in good health and CMV-seronegative.

This clone was picked up one time. This chain links TRBV25-1 with TRBJ1-2; TRBD1 agrees at 10 bases. The CDR3 is made up of 15 amino acids. Trimming at V came to 3 bases and at J to 4 bases, leaving 5 bases not matched to a gene. CDR1 is MGHDK and CDR2 is SYGVNS in the germline V gene. DNA of the CDR3: TGTGCCAGCAGTGACCGACAGGGGGCGGTCTATGGCTACACCTTC. It translates to CASSDRQGAVYGYTF.

This sequence joins TRBV2 and TRBJ2-7; maybe TRBD2 (7 bases). V was shortened by 3 bases and J by 2 bases, with 11 bases between the two germline ends. The CDR3 has 14 amino acids. Germline V gives CDR1 SNHLY, CDR2 FYNNEI. CDR3 coding DNA: TGTGCCAGCAGTGACAGGGGAGGGACCTACGAGCAGTACTTC. Translation: CASSDRGGTYEQYF. The full variable domain, completed using reference TRBV2 and TRBJ2-7, is EPEVTQTPSHQVTQMGQEVILRCVPISNHLYFYWYRQILGQKVEFLVSFYNNEISEKSEIFDDQFSVERPDGSNFTLKIRSTKLEDSAMYFCASSDRGGTYEQYFGPGTRLTVT.

In its sample, this clone was seen a few times. This chain links TRBV6-4 with TRBJ2-5; 9 nucleotides agree with TRBD2. With 3 bases clipped from V and 5 bases from J, the junction kept 4 bases outside the gene matches. The CDR3 contains 14 residues. CDR1 and CDR2 from the germline V gene are MRHNA and SNTAGT. CDR3 DNA sequence: TGTGCCAGCAGTGAAGGCGGGGGGGCCGAGACCCAGTACTTC. Translating gives CASSEGGGAETQYF.

The table lists this clone with a few counts. The rearrangement uses TRBV9 and TRBJ2-1; 8 bases agree with TRBD2. After removal of 4 bases from V and 0 bases from J, the junction contained 21 bases not matched to a gene. Looked up from germline, CDR1 is SGDLS and CDR2 is YYNGEE. This CDR3 comprises 21 residues. This CDR3 reads CASSLSGGSGARTLSYNEQFF. The DNA for the CDR3 is TGTGCCAGCAGCCTCTCGGGTGGTAGCGGGGCGCGCACCCTCTCCTACAATGAGCAGTTCTTC.

The chain uses TRBV14 and TRBJ2-5, with D unresolved. The CDR3 runs to 14 residues. Looked up from germline, CDR1 is SGHDN and CDR2 is FVKESK. V dropped 0 bases and J dropped 1 base, with 6 bases sitting between them. CDR3 region: CASSQDLIQETQYF. The DNA of the CDR3 is TGTGCCAGCAGCCAAGATCTTATCCAAGAGACCCAGTACTTC.

The rearrangement links TRBV6-5 to TRBJ2-1; 11 bases align to TRBD1. In germline, CDR1 is MNHEY, CDR2 SVGAGI. The V and J ends lost 0 bases and 8 bases, in that order; junction bases with no gene match: 3. This CDR3 has 15 amino acids. This CDR3 reads CASSYSDRGHDEQFF. The CDR3 bases are TGTGCCAGCAGTTACTCGGACAGGGGGCACGATGAGCAGTTCTTC.

This rearrangement joins TRBV19 to TRBJ2-7, with TRBD2 matching 8 bases. Germline V gene sequence: CDR1 LNHDA, CDR2 SQIVND (reference sequence). Trimming cost V 4 bases and J 3 bases; bases outside gene matches: 11. The CDR3 spans 16 residues. Here the CDR3 DNA reads TGTGCCAGTAGTAAGAAAGTAGCGGGATCTTTCTACGAGCAGTACTTC. This codes for CASSKKVAGSFYEQYF.

This chain connects TRBV30 to TRBJ1-2; D not resolved. This CDR3 is built from 15 residues. V was pared by 0 bases and J by 1 base, with 12 bases between. The germline V gene encodes CDR1 GTSNPN and CDR2 SVGIG (reference sequence). The CDR3 loop reads CAWSVRRGGNYGYTF. CDR3 DNA: TGTGCCTGGAGTGTACGGAGAGGTGGTAACTATGGCTACACCTTC.

The V and J genes are TRBV7-5 and TRBJ1-5. TRBV7-5 is assigned pseudogene status. This CDR3 comprises 15 residues. CDR3 loop: CARSARTFSNQPQHF. The DNA for the CDR3 is TGTGCCAGAAGCGCCCGGACTTTTAGCAATCAGCCCCAGCATTTT.

This clone was seen just once. The gene calls are TRBV5-1 and TRBJ1-2, with 8 bases aligning to TRBD1. The CDR3 consists of 16 residues. After removal of 1 base from V and 2 bases from J, the junction contained 7 bases not matched to a gene. Germline V gene sequence: CDR1 SGHRS, CDR2 YFSETQ. Here the CDR3 reads CASSLRTGFRNYGYTF. CDR3 in DNA: TGCGCCAGCAGCTTGAGGACAGGGTTTCGAAACTATGGCTACACCTTC.

The gene calls are TRBV23-1 and TRBJ2-1, with a possible D match to TRBD1 (6 bases). Being an ORF, TRBV23-1 has a function that is uncertain. Trimming pared 1 base from V and 7 bases from J, leaving 17 bases between. The CDR3 extends over 16 amino acids. CDR3 in amino acids: CASSQLAGTRCNEQFF. The CDR3 DNA reads TGCGCCAGCAGTCAATTGGCAGGGACACGGTGTAATGAGCAGTTCTTC.

The V gene is TRBV5-1, the J gene TRBJ2-5; TRBD1 agrees at 10 bases. With 2 bases clipped from V and 6 bases from J, the junction kept 4 bases outside the gene matches. CDR3 length: 14 amino acids. Germline CDR1 reads SGHRS; CDR2 reads YFSETQ. CDR3 bases: TGCGCCAGCAGCTTAGGGACAGGGGTAAAGACCCAGTACTTC. This codes for CASSLGTGVKTQYF.

This clone has only one observation. V usage is TRBV5-5 and J usage is TRBJ1-4; 8 bases match TRBD1. Germline trimming cut 3 bases from V and 2 bases from J; bases unmatched to any gene: 3. Germline values: CDR1 SGHKS, CDR2 YYEKEE (reference sequence). The CDR3 is made up of 15 amino acids. The CDR3 region has the DNA TGTGCCAGCAGCTCCAGGGGGCCTACTAATGAAAAACTGTTTTTT. Its protein is CASSSRGPTNEKLFF.

V gene TRBV9 combines with J gene TRBJ2-6, with a tentative D call TRBD1 (5 bases). The germline V gene has CDR1 SGDLS and CDR2 YYNGEE. The CDR3 has 16 residues. V was clipped by 2 bases and J by 3 bases, with 12 bases between them. CDR3 in DNA: TGTGCCAGCAGCGTTGAACCAGGGATTGGGGCCAACGTCCTGACTTTC. Its translation is CASSVEPGIGANVLTF.

The rearrangement links TRBV5-6 to TRBJ2-1; possible D gene TRBD1, 5 bases. Germline CDR1 and CDR2: SGHDT and YYEEEE. Trimming left V 2 bases short and J 4 bases short, with 7 bases between. The CDR3 loop spans 13 amino acids. CDR3 sequence: CASSLQDYNEQFF. The DNA for the CDR3 is TGTGCCAGCAGCTTACAGGATTACAATGAGCAGTTCTTC. The whole variable domain, remainder taken from reference TRBV5-6 and TRBJ2-1, is DAGVTQSPTHLIKTRGQQVTLRCSPKSGHDTVSWYQQALGQGPQFIFQYYEEEERQRGNFPDRFSGHQFPNYSSELNVNALLLGDSALYLCASSLQDYNEQFFGPGTRLTVL.

This sequence joins TRBV7-6 and TRBJ1-1; 9 bases agree with TRBD1. The CDR3 covers 16 residues. Per germline, CDR1 SGHVS and CDR2 FNYEAQ. With 4 bases clipped from V and 0 bases from J, the junction kept 6 bases outside the gene matches. The CDR3 loop is CASSSGTGLMNTEAFF. Here the CDR3 DNA reads TGTGCCAGCAGCTCTGGGACAGGGCTAATGAACACTGAAGCTTTCTTT.

V usage is TRBV13 and J usage is TRBJ2-7; perhaps TRBD2 as D (6 bases). Trimming stripped 6 bases from V and 0 bases from J, with 12 bases between. Germline values: CDR1 PRHDT, CDR2 FYEKMQ (reference sequence). The CDR3 length is 14 residues. CDR3 residues: CASRRGGTSYEQYF. The DNA of the CDR3 is TGTGCCAGCAGGCGCGGCGGGACCTCCTACGAGCAGTACTTC.

The V gene is TRBV7-8, the J gene TRBJ2-7; 7 bases match TRBD2. Germline V lookup: CDR1 SGHVS, CDR2 FQNEAQ. This CDR3 is built from 14 residues. The V and J ends lost 1 base and 6 bases, in that order; junction bases with no gene match: 6. CDR3 DNA: TGTGCCAGCAGCTTAGATTGGGGAGGGCTCGAGCAGTACTTC. This gives the protein CASSLDWGGLEQYF.